The 20 T cell receptor beta chains below come from one sample, sequenced in a study of blood T cell repertoires in COVID-19 (TCRdb year 2020). Library generation was performed with the immunoSEQ multiplex PCR assay. This is the immuneACCESS table as TCRdb keeps it, with only in-frame sequences that have V and J called. A part of the clones is gone; compared with another copy, unresolved V genes explain less than half, and the rest is unexplained. This sample holds 90,000 to 110,000 clones; roughly 85% were observed only once. The ten largest clones represent 15% of the sample. The sequencing sample was made of peripheral blood. All receptors derive from a woman at least 80 years old with acute or convalescent COVID-19.

This clone was seen only once. The V and J genes are TRBV3-1 (or the pseudogene TRBV3-2) and TRBJ2-1; D may be TRBD2 (6 bases). The CDR3 consists of 18 residues. Trimming left V 5 bases short and J 5 bases short, with 25 bases between. Looked up from germline, CDR1 is LGHDT and CDR2 is YNNKEL (reference sequence). CDR3 DNA: TGTGCCAGCAGCACTCTCTTCGTTGGGGACTCAAAGGACAATGAGCAGTTCTTC. It codes for CASSTLFVGDSKDNEQFF.

The rearrangement links TRBV5-1 to TRBJ2-2; 9 nucleotides line up with TRBD2. V lost 5 bases and J lost 7; bases outside the gene matches: 6. This CDR3 comprises 14 residues. CDR1 is SGHRS and CDR2 is YFSETQ in the germline V gene. The DNA for the CDR3 is TGCGCCAGCAGGATAGCGGGAGCGGGCGGGGAGCTGTTTTTT. Translated: CASRIAGAGGELFF. Full variable domain (outside the CDR3, taken from reference TRBV5-1 and TRBJ2-2): KAGVTQTPRYLIKTRGQQVTLSCSPISGHRSVSWYQQTPGQGLQFLFEYFSETQRNKGNFPGRFSGRQFSNSRSEMNVSTLELGDSALYLCASRIAGAGGELFFGEGSRLTVL.

The chain employs TRBV2 and TRBJ2-3; 13 bases agree with TRBD2. Looked up from germline, CDR1 is SNHLY and CDR2 is FYNNEI. The V and J ends lost 7 bases and 8 bases, in that order; junction bases with no gene match: 9. The length of the CDR3 is 15 residues. The CDR3 loop reads CASTSRLAGGGTQYF. The CDR3 DNA reads as TGTGCCAGCACTTCAAGACTAGCGGGAGGCGGTACGCAGTATTTT.

The chain employs TRBV7-2 and TRBJ1-1; no reliable D call. Between the trimmed V and J ends, which lost 3 bases and 0 bases, there was a span of 11 bases. The CDR3 contains 15 residues. Germline V lookup: CDR1 SGHTA, CDR2 FQGNSA. This chain's CDR3 is CASSLGRYLNTEAFF. CDR3 nucleotides: TGTGCCAGCAGCTTGGGGAGATACTTGAACACTGAAGCTTTCTTT.

The chain couples TRBV19 to TRBJ2-2, with TRBD1 matching over 8 bases. Germline assignment: CDR1 LNHDA and CDR2 SQIVND (reference sequence). V lost 5 bases, J lost 6 bases, and 8 bases stayed unmatched. The CDR3 has 15 residues. The CDR3 reads CASSSRTGYAGELFF. The CDR3 DNA is TGTGCCAGTAGTTCCCGGACAGGGTACGCCGGGGAGCTGTTTTTT.

The rearrangement joins TRBV6-6 to TRBJ2-2; D is uncertain. Germline CDR1 and CDR2: MNHNY and SVGAGI (reference sequence). V lost 2 bases, J lost 0 bases, and 10 bases lay in between. CDR3 length: 16 residues. The CDR3 region is CASSYGPSTNTGELFF. The CDR3 DNA reads as TGTGCCAGCAGTTACGGGCCCTCAACGAACACCGGGGAGCTGTTTTTT.

The chain recombines TRBV4-1 with TRBJ1-2; 10 bases line up with TRBD1. The CDR3 contains 15 residues. Germline assignment: CDR1 MGHRA and CDR2 YSYEKL. With 4 bases clipped from V and 4 bases from J, the junction kept 6 bases outside the gene matches. CDR3 bases: TGCGCCAGCAGCCCGGGGGGACAGGGGATCTATGGCTACACCTTC. Translating gives CASSPGGQGIYGYTF.

V gene TRBV5-5 combines with J gene TRBJ2-7; maybe TRBD2 (6 bases). V lost 7 bases, J lost 4 bases, and 9 bases lay in between. This CDR3 contains 11 residues. Germline values: CDR1 SGHKS, CDR2 YYEKEE (reference sequence). CDR3 sequence: CASWGVYEQYF. CDR3 nucleotides: TGTGCCAGCTGGGGGGTATACGAGCAGTACTTC.

This chain joins TRBV11-3 and TRBJ1-3, with D tentatively TRBD1 (6 bases). V lost 5 bases and J 1 base, leaving 12 bases between the germline ends. The CDR3 length is 15 residues. CDR1 is SGHNT and CDR2 is YENEEA in the germline V gene. The CDR3: CASSDDGTSGNTIYF. The CDR3 DNA reads as TGTGCCAGCAGCGACGACGGGACATCTGGAAACACCATATATTTT.

The chain combines TRBV11-2 with TRBJ2-1, with a weak D call TRBD2 (5 bases). The CDR3 consists of 16 residues. V was cut by 1 base and J by 2 bases, with 12 bases left in between. From germline, CDR1 is SGHAT and CDR2 FQNNGV. The CDR3 bases are TGTGCCAGCAGCTTAGGTGGGTCGGGGACCTACAATGAGCAGTTCTTC. Its translation is CASSLGGSGTYNEQFF.

This chain connects TRBV3-1 (or the pseudogene TRBV3-2) to TRBJ1-2; unclear D gene. The V gene lost 4 bases and the J gene lost 5 bases, with 11 bases spanning the gap. The CDR3 sequence is 13 residues long. Germline V gives CDR1 LGHDT, CDR2 YNNKEL (reference sequence). CDR3 sequence reads: CASSPFGEYGYTF. Here the CDR3 DNA reads TGTGCCAGCAGCCCGTTCGGGGAGTATGGCTACACCTTC.

The chain joins TRBV5-4 to TRBJ2-7; D unresolved. CDR3 length equals 13 residues. V gave up 4 bases and J gave up 2 bases, with 10 bases separating them. CDR1 and CDR2 (germline): SGHNT, YYREEE (reference sequence). CDR3 coding DNA: TGTGCCAGCAGCATTAGTGATACCTACGAGCAGTACTTC. Translation: CASSISDTYEQYF. Full variable domain (missing parts from reference TRBV5-4 and TRBJ2-7): ETGVTQSPTHLIKTRGQQVTLRCSSQSGHNTVSWYQQALGQGPQFIFQYYREEENGRGNFPPRFSGLQFPNYSSELNVNALELDDSALYLCASSISDTYEQYFGPGTRLTVT.

The chain has TRBV24-1 and TRBJ2-3; 10 bases match TRBD2. With V trimmed by 4 bases and J by 0 bases, 9 bases remained unmatched. The CDR3 loop spans 18 amino acids. Germline assignment: CDR1 KGHDR and CDR2 SFDVKD. CDR3 DNA: TGTGCCACCAGTGACCGGTCTAGCGGGAGTCGAAGCACAGATACGCAGTATTTT. Translating it yields CATSDRSSGSRSTDTQYF.

This clone was recorded once. The chain has TRBV4-3 and TRBJ2-1; the D gene is possibly TRBD2 (6 bases). V was shortened by 4 bases and J by 3 bases, with 16 bases between the two germline ends. There are 16 residues in the CDR3. Germline lookup yields CDR1 LGHNA and CDR2 YSLEER. The chain's CDR3 is CASSPSTVADYNEQFF. CDR3 DNA: TGCGCCAGCAGCCCTTCGACCGTAGCGGACTACAATGAGCAGTTCTTC.

The V gene is TRBV27, the J gene TRBJ2-1; 7 bases match TRBD2. The CDR3 is 13 amino acids. The V gene end was trimmed by 4 bases and the J gene end by 7 bases; junction bases not matched to a gene: 4. Germline V lookup: CDR1 MNHEY, CDR2 SMNVEV (reference sequence). The CDR3, as DNA: TGTGCCAGCAGTTGGGGCGGGAGTAATGAGCAGTTCTTC. Translation gives CASSWGGSNEQFF.

The chain uses TRBV6-1 and TRBJ2-1; 7 bases agree with TRBD2. Germline assignment: CDR1 MNHNS and CDR2 SASEGT. This CDR3 region has 13 residues. V lost 1 base and J lost 10; bases outside the gene matches: 4. CDR3: CASSEGLAREQFF. In nucleotides, the CDR3 is TGTGCCAGCAGTGAAGGACTAGCCCGAGAGCAGTTCTTC.

Note on this clone: An end of the junction does not agree with germline; a read error may underlie this. The rearrangement links TRBV11-3 to TRBJ2-3; 9 bases align to TRBD2. Germline loops: CDR1 SGHNT, CDR2 YENEEA. This CDR3 spans 14 amino acids. CDR3 in amino acids: CASRLAGDSYTQYF. CDR3 sequence (DNA): TGTGCCAGCAGATTAGCGGGAGACTCCTATACGCAGTATTTT.

The rearrangement links TRBV27 to TRBJ2-1; TRBD2 matches 9 bases. Losses at the gene ends were 3 bases for V and 8 bases for J; bases not matched to a gene: 8. This CDR3 region has 15 residues. In germline, CDR1 is MNHEY, CDR2 SMNVEV (reference sequence). The CDR3 sequence is CASSFDSGSWYEQFF. The CDR3 DNA follows: TGTGCCAGCAGTTTTGATAGCGGGAGTTGGTATGAGCAGTTCTTC.

This rearrangement joins TRBV10-3 to TRBJ2-1; 13 bases map to TRBD2. This CDR3 comprises 16 residues. Trimming at V came to 8 bases and at J to 6 bases, leaving 10 bases not matched to a gene. Germline CDR1 ENHRY, CDR2 SYGVKD. The chain's CDR3 is CAIGKSRTSGSNEQFF. The CDR3 nucleotides read TGTGCCATCGGTAAAAGTCGGACTAGCGGGAGCAATGAGCAGTTCTTC.

This rearrangement joins TRBV3-1 (or the pseudogene TRBV3-2) to TRBJ2-3, with 10 bases fitting TRBD1. The J segment lost 4 bases and the V segment lost 7 bases, leaving 8 bases of the junction unmatched. From germline, CDR1 is LGHDT and CDR2 YNNKEL (reference sequence). The CDR3 is made up of 15 amino acids. Here the CDR3 DNA reads TGTGCCAGCACGCACCGGGACAGGGGAGCAGATACGCAGTATTTT. Translation: CASTHRDRGADTQYF.